These 32 T cell receptor beta chains were all obtained from the same sample, sequenced in a study of PD-L1 blockade in urothelial cancer. TCRdb keeps only in-frame clones here, not all; method: immunoSEQ multiplex PCR. The repertoire holds 100,000 to 150,000 clones, more than 70% seen once, with approximately 2.4% in the top ten. The time point denotes: peripheral blood 6 weeks after treatment start. Sequencing was performed on PBMCs, taken around atezolizumab (anti-PD-L1) treatment. These receptors came from a man in his forties or fifties with urothelial cancer.

The chain joins TRBV7-8 to TRBJ2-7; tentatively, D is TRBD2 (6 bases). CDR3 length: 17 amino acids. V was clipped by 5 bases and J by 0 bases, with 20 bases between them. The germline gives CDR1 SGHVS, CDR2 FQNEAQ. CDR3 coding DNA: TGTGCCAGCAGCCCCGCTGTCCAGCGGGCGCTCTCCTACGAGCAGTACTTC. Protein: CASSPAVQRALSYEQYF.

This clone was recorded once. The rearrangement joins TRBV5-1 to TRBJ2-3, with D perhaps matching TRBD2 (5 bases). Germline CDR1 SGHRS, CDR2 YFSETQ. V was shortened by 4 bases and J by 4 bases, with 13 bases between the two germline ends. This CDR3 comprises 14 residues. The DNA for the CDR3 is TGCGCCAGCAGCCCCGGAGGAGCAGCAGATACGCAGTATTTT. It codes for CASSPGGAADTQYF.

The chain links TRBV11-2 to TRBJ2-2; 7 bases map to TRBD1. With V trimmed by 5 bases and J by 4 bases, 7 bases remained unmatched. Germline V gene sequence: CDR1 SGHAT, CDR2 FQNNGV. The CDR3 sequence is 15 residues long. The DNA of the CDR3 is TGTGCCAGCAGCCCTTCTAGGGGGCCCACCGGGGAGCTGTTTTTT. This gives the protein CASSPSRGPTGELFF.

The chain links TRBV6-1 to TRBJ1-5, with D unclear. The CDR3 length is 14 residues. Germline V gene sequence: CDR1 MNHNS, CDR2 SASEGT. The V gene lost 1 base and the J gene lost 9 bases, with 13 bases spanning the gap. The CDR3 coding sequence is TGTGCCAGCAGTGAAGAGGGAGGGTGGCGGCCCCAGCATTTT. Encoded protein: CASSEEGGWRPQHF.

The chain recombines TRBV5-4 with TRBJ2-1; no clear D. This CDR3 is 15 amino acids long. The V gene lost 4 bases and the J gene lost 4 bases, with 15 bases spanning the gap. Germline assignment: CDR1 SGHNT and CDR2 YYREEE (reference sequence). This CDR3 is CASSRHLNSYNEQFF. Here the CDR3 DNA reads TGTGCCAGCAGCAGACACCTTAACTCGTACAATGAGCAGTTCTTC.

In this sample, this clone turned up once. CDR3 in DNA: TGTGCCAGCAGTCGGACTAGCGGTTACAATGAGCAGTTCTTC. Amino acids: CASSRTSGYNEQFF. The V and J genes are TRBV5-4 and TRBJ2-1; 10 bases fit TRBD2. CDR1 SGHNT and CDR2 YYREEE come from the germline V gene (reference sequence). Trimming removed 5 bases from V and 4 bases from J; junction bases left unmatched: 3. This CDR3 spans 14 amino acids.

The chain links TRBV28 to TRBJ1-2; D ambiguous. This CDR3 region has 17 residues. The germline gives CDR1 MDHEN, CDR2 SYDVKM. With 2 bases removed from V and 0 bases from J, the gap between germline ends came to 16 bases. This CDR3 is CASSLAFWSSSNYGYTF. CDR3 DNA: TGTGCCAGCAGTTTAGCTTTTTGGAGTTCCTCTAACTATGGCTACACCTTC.

This sequence joins TRBV2 and TRBJ2-7; TRBD2 is a possible D gene (6 bases). V was pared by 6 bases and J by 5 bases, with 14 bases between. From germline, CDR1 is SNHLY and CDR2 FYNNEI. The CDR3 contains 13 residues. The CDR3 region is CASRASAGNEQYF. The CDR3 DNA reads as TGTGCCAGCAGGGCTAGCGCTGGGAACGAGCAGTACTTC.

The chain recombines TRBV5-1 with TRBJ1-6; the match to TRBD1 covers 8 bases. The CDR3 is 14 residues long. Germline CDR1 is SGHRS and CDR2 is YFSETQ. Trimming at V came to 0 bases and at J to 7 bases, leaving 0 bases not matched to a gene. CDR3 amino acids: CASSLGQGNSPLHF. Here the CDR3 DNA reads TGCGCCAGCAGCTTGGGACAGGGGAATTCACCCCTCCACTTT.

V gene TRBV7-3 combines with J gene TRBJ1-1, with 9 bases identical to TRBD1. The CDR3 length is 14 residues. Trimming cost V 4 bases and J 4 bases; bases outside gene matches: 4. From germline, CDR1 is SGHTA and CDR2 FQGTGA. CDR3 region: CASSSTQGATEAFF. CDR3 nucleotide sequence: TGTGCCAGCAGCTCAACACAGGGGGCCACTGAAGCTTTCTTT.

The chain carries TRBV9 and TRBJ2-1; D possibly corresponds to TRBD2 (6 bases). V dropped 5 bases and J dropped 7 bases, with 22 bases sitting between them. The CDR3 consists of 16 residues. Germline V lookup: CDR1 SGDLS, CDR2 YYNGEE. DNA of the CDR3: TGTGCCAGCAGTACCGGGAGTCCCAAGTGGTTGAATGAGCAGTTCTTC. It yields the protein CASSTGSPKWLNEQFF. The full variable domain, rest sourced from reference TRBV9 and TRBJ2-1, is DSGVTQTPKHLITATGQRVTLRCSPRSGDLSVYWYQQSLDQGLQFLIQYYNGEERAKGNILERFSAQQFPDLHSELNLSSLELGDSALYFCASSTGSPKWLNEQFFGPGTRLTVL.

V usage is TRBV5-1 and J usage is TRBJ2-3; 7 nucleotides agree with TRBD1. J gave up 2 bases and V 0 bases, and 3 bases lay outside the gene matches. The CDR3 length is 15 residues. The germline V gene encodes CDR1 SGHRS and CDR2 YFSETQ. The CDR3 coding sequence is TGCGCCAGCAGCTTGGGGACAGGTTACACAGATACGCAGTATTTT. It codes for CASSLGTGYTDTQYF.

The chain uses TRBV19 and TRBJ1-5; possible D gene TRBD1, 5 bases. In germline, CDR1 is LNHDA, CDR2 SQIVND (reference sequence). CDR3 length equals 15 residues. V dropped 3 bases and J dropped 3 bases, with 12 bases sitting between them. In nucleotides, the CDR3 is TGTGCCAGTAGTATTCAGTGGGGCTTCAATCAGCCCCAGCATTTT. Translated, it gives CASSIQWGFNQPQHF.

The chain joins TRBV18 to TRBJ2-1; TRBD2 matches at 9 bases. With V trimmed by 0 bases and J by 0 bases, 6 bases remained unmatched. The CDR3 has 18 amino acids. CDR1 and CDR2 from the germline V gene are KGHSH and LQKENI. CDR3 amino acids: CASSPPLGSGSSYNEQFF. The CDR3 coding sequence is TGTGCCAGCTCACCACCTTTAGGTAGCGGGAGCTCCTACAATGAGCAGTTCTTC.

V gene TRBV7-9 combines with J gene TRBJ2-3, with TRBD1 as a possible D gene (5 bases). The CDR3 runs to 13 residues. Germline-derived CDR1 and CDR2 are SEHNR and FQNEAQ (reference sequence). V lost 3 bases to trimming and J lost 6 bases, with 10 bases between them. CDR3 in DNA: TGTGCCAGCAGCTTTCAGTCAGGGGATACGCAGTATTTT. Protein product: CASSFQSGDTQYF.

This clone has just one count. The CDR3 is CASAPGLELTDTQYF. The DNA of the CDR3 is TGCGCCAGCGCTCCGGGACTAGAGCTCACAGATACGCAGTATTTT. This chain links TRBV5-1 with TRBJ2-3; 8 nucleotides agree with TRBD2. Germline assignment: CDR1 SGHRS and CDR2 YFSETQ. J gave up 2 bases and V 7 bases, and 9 bases lay outside the gene matches. The CDR3 spans 15 residues.

Points on this clone: Within the sample, other DNA sequences also encode this same CDR3. The chain recombines TRBV11-2 with TRBJ2-5, with D perhaps TRBD1 (5 bases). There are 12 residues in the CDR3. V shed 1 base and J shed 5 bases, with 5 bases lying between them. Germline V gene lookup returns CDR1 SGHAT and CDR2 FQNNGV. The DNA of the CDR3 is TGTGCCAGCAGCTTAGCAGGGGAGACCCAGTACTTC. This translates into CASSLAGETQYF. The full variable domain, completed using reference TRBV11-2 and TRBJ2-5, is EAGVAQSPRYKIIEKRQSVAFWCNPISGHATLYWYQQILGQGPKLLIQFQNNGVVDDSQLPKDRFSAERLKGVDSTLKIQPAKLEDSAVYLCASSLAGETQYFGPGTRLLVL.

This clone was recorded only once. The chain has TRBV28 and TRBJ2-1; D is perhaps TRBD2 (6 bases). V lost 7 bases and J lost 9, with 25 bases in between. The CDR3 has 16 residues. Germline V lookup: CDR1 MDHEN, CDR2 SYDVKM. In nucleotides, the CDR3 is TGTGCCAGCAATAGGGCGACGGGACTCCTTTTTAGTGAGCAGTTCTTC. Protein sequence: CASNRATGLLFSEQFF.

This sequence joins TRBV4-2 and TRBJ2-7; 13 bases fit TRBD2. Germline V gene lookup returns CDR1 LGHNA and CDR2 YNFKEQ. The J segment lost 2 bases and the V segment lost 0 bases, leaving 4 bases of the junction unmatched. The CDR3 contains 17 residues. The CDR3 sequence is CASSQDRTSGRAYEQYF. Written as DNA, the CDR3 is TGTGCCAGCAGCCAAGACAGGACTAGCGGGAGAGCCTACGAGCAGTACTTC.

V is TRBV5-6 and J is TRBJ2-1; 12 bases map to TRBD2. The V segment lost 1 base and the J segment 4 bases; nucleotides outside the gene matches: 3. This CDR3 comprises 16 residues. CDR1 SGHDT and CDR2 YYEEEE come from the germline V gene. This CDR3 reads CASSLRTSGNYNEQFF. The CDR3 DNA sequence: TGTGCCAGCAGCTTGCGGACTAGCGGGAATTACAATGAGCAGTTCTTC.

V usage is TRBV6-5 and J usage is TRBJ1-1; TRBD1 might be the D (5 bases). The ends were cut back, 3 bases at V and 3 bases at J, with 17 bases in the middle. Germline V CDR1 and CDR2: MNHEY, SVGAGI. This CDR3 is 16 amino acids long. The DNA of the CDR3 is TGTGCCAGCAGTTATCTGGCCCAGGGTTGGTACACTGAAGCTTTCTTT. As protein: CASSYLAQGWYTEAFF.

The rearrangement uses TRBV10-3 and TRBJ1-2; no definite D call. The germline gives CDR1 ENHRY, CDR2 SYGVKD. CDR3 length equals 14 residues. V dropped 0 bases and J dropped 2 bases, with 7 bases sitting between them. CDR3 bases: TGTGCCATCAGTGAGTCTTTAGCGAACTATGGCTACACCTTC. This codes for CAISESLANYGYTF.

The genes are TRBV11-2 and TRBJ2-1, with 12 bases matching TRBD2. Germline lookup yields CDR1 SGHAT and CDR2 FQNNGV. Trimming took 1 base from V and 9 from J; bases not matched to a gene: 13. This CDR3 is built from 18 residues. The CDR3 loop is CASSLASPSSGRGVEQFF. In DNA form, the CDR3 reads TGTGCCAGCAGCTTAGCAAGCCCCTCTAGCGGGAGGGGGGTTGAGCAGTTCTTC.

The chain combines TRBV25-1 with TRBJ1-1, with D perhaps matching TRBD1 (6 bases). Trimming cost V 3 bases and J 3 bases, with 23 bases left between them. The CDR3 extends over 18 amino acids. Germline V gene lookup returns CDR1 MGHDK and CDR2 SYGVNS. The DNA of the CDR3 is TGTGCCAGCAGTGATCCCCACAGCTTTGGGGGCAGTGACACTGAAGCTTTCTTT. Translated: CASSDPHSFGGSDTEAFF.

This rearrangement joins TRBV5-1 to TRBJ2-1; 8 nucleotides match TRBD2. J gave up 1 base and V 1 base, and 10 bases lay outside the gene matches. Germline CDR1 reads SGHRS; CDR2 reads YFSETQ. The length of the CDR3 is 18 residues. The CDR3 nucleotides read TGCGCCAGCAGCTTGATCTTGCAGCGGGAGTCGTCCTACAATGAGCAGTTCTTC. Protein sequence: CASSLILQRESSYNEQFF.

For this clone: One end of the junction fails to match germline, which may point to a read error. The V and J genes are TRBV6-4 and TRBJ1-1, with 7 nucleotides matching TRBD1. The CDR3 consists of 15 residues. CDR1 is MRHNA and CDR2 is SNTAGT in the germline V gene. The CDR3 loop is CYLPQTGRRITEAFF. CDR3 coding DNA: TGCTACCTACCCCAGACAGGGCGAAGGATCACTGAAGCTTTCTTT.

The V and J genes are TRBV5-6 and TRBJ1-2; the D gene is possibly TRBD1 (5 bases). The CDR3 sequence is 15 residues long. The V and J ends lost 0 bases and 5 bases respectively, with 14 bases between them. The germline V gene has CDR1 SGHDT and CDR2 YYEEEE. The CDR3 coding sequence is TGTGCCAGCAGCTTGGGGGACTCTCTTCTGTATGGCTACACCTTC. Its protein product is CASSLGDSLLYGYTF. Variable domain in full (rest from reference TRBV5-6 and TRBJ1-2): DAGVTQSPTHLIKTRGQQVTLRCSPKSGHDTVSWYQQALGQGPQFIFQYYEEEERQRGNFPDRFSGHQFPNYSSELNVNALLLGDSALYLCASSLGDSLLYGYTFGSGTRLTVV.

The gene calls are TRBV4-2 and TRBJ2-7; 13 bases are a match to TRBD2. The V gene end was trimmed by 1 base and the J gene end by 2 bases; junction bases not matched to a gene: 8. The CDR3 runs to 18 residues. CDR1 and CDR2 from the germline V gene are LGHNA and YNFKEQ. The chain's CDR3 is CASSQATSGTSGAYEQYF. The DNA of the CDR3 is TGTGCCAGCAGCCAAGCCACTTCCGGGACTAGCGGGGCCTACGAGCAGTACTTC.

The chain links TRBV6-5 to TRBJ2-2; the D gene is possibly TRBD1 (5 bases). With 6 bases removed from V and 7 bases from J, the gap between germline ends came to 18 bases. The CDR3 runs 15 residues. CDR1 is MNHEY and CDR2 is SVGAGI in the germline V gene. The CDR3 spells CASSLRAQGIGELFF. The CDR3, as DNA: TGTGCCAGCAGCCTCCGGGCCCAGGGAATCGGGGAGCTGTTTTTT.

The CDR3 coding sequence is TGTGCCAGCAGCCCTCCTATAGTCCCCCCCACTGAGCAGTTCTTC. Translating gives CASSPPIVPPTEQFF. The chain uses TRBV5-4 and TRBJ2-1; D gene unclear. This CDR3 region has 15 residues. Trimming shortened V by 4 bases and J by 9 bases, and 20 bases separated the two germline ends. The germline V gene has CDR1 SGHNT and CDR2 YYREEE (reference sequence).

The V and J genes are TRBV6-1 and TRBJ2-4; unclear D gene. The germline V and J ends were trimmed by 1 base and 0 bases, with 10 bases remaining between them. Germline V gene lookup returns CDR1 MNHNS and CDR2 SASEGT. The CDR3 is 16 residues long. The CDR3 region is CASSEVEVLAKNIQYF. DNA of the CDR3: TGTGCCAGCAGTGAAGTAGAGGTACTAGCCAAAAACATTCAGTACTTC.

V gene TRBV11-2 combines with J gene TRBJ1-6; D might be TRBD1 (6 bases). V dropped 5 bases and J dropped 11 bases, with 16 bases sitting between them. The CDR3 sequence is 14 residues long. Per the germline V gene, CDR1 is SGHAT and CDR2 is FQNNGV. CDR3 nucleotide sequence: TGTGCCAGCAGCATAGGACAGTCATCTCCACCCCTCCACTTT. Encoded protein: CASSIGQSSPPLHF. The full variable domain, in which reference TRBV11-2 and TRBJ1-6 provide the parts outside the CDR3, is EAGVAQSPRYKIIEKRQSVAFWCNPISGHATLYWYQQILGQGPKLLIQFQNNGVVDDSQLPKDRFSAERLKGVDSTLKIQPAKLEDSAVYLCASSIGQSSPPLHFGNGTRLTVT.